This T cell receptor beta chain stems from a study of T-cell reconstitution after alpha-beta-depleted transplantation in children. A TCRbeta library incorporating unique molecular identifiers was prepared. MiXCR, run by TCRdb on the PCR reads, gives a single entry per CDR3 protein. Here the sample spans about 240,000 distinct CDR3 sequences, around 12% being singletons. Trimming cost V 5 bases and J 3 bases, with 8 bases left between them. CDR3 size: 11 residues. Germline CDR1 and CDR2: GTSNPN and SVGIG (reference sequence). Material: PBMCs from the stem cell graft donor, obtained from the stem cell graft. This sequence joins TRBV30 and TRBJ2-7, with D uncertain. This TCR was recovered from a human donor who donated a stem cell graft to a child with acute lymphoblastic leukemia. Written as DNA, the CDR3 is TGTGCCTGGGGACGGAGCTACGAGCAGTACTTC. Amino acids: CAWGRSYEQYF.